Here is one T cell receptor beta chain with its context. As originally analysed: ImmunoSEQ output held junction-only sequences without quality scores, so filtering differed. Profiling relied on immunoSEQ multiplex PCR, and the TCRdb table lists in-frame clones only, not all of them. The V and J calls and clone size come from that table; D and trimming were worked out from the DNA. The table records approximately 1,500,000 clones, 95% to 99% of them present only once. This entry comes from a study of shared clonotypes between healthy human individuals. The V end lost 0 bases, the J end lost 7 bases, and 10 bases lay between the germline ends. In germline, CDR1 is MNHEY, CDR2 SMNVEV (reference sequence). CDR3 size: 14 residues.

This chain connects TRBV27 to TRBJ1-5; D is possibly TRBD1 (6 bases). The TCR was taken from a man aged 25 to 40 in good health. Sequenced: naive CD4+ T cells sorted from blood. Noted subset: CD45RA+ positively selected. The CDR3 reads CASSLSPDRQPQHF. The CDR3 bases are TGTGCCAGCAGTTTATCGCCCGACAGGCAGCCCCAGCATTTT.